This passage covers 31 T cell receptor beta chains from one sample sequenced in a study of cytomegalovirus exposure and HLA in healthy donors. The PCR ran on 60 Vbeta and 13 Jbeta primers. Generated by immunoSEQ multiplex PCR, the TCRdb table keeps only in-frame clones and is missing some. The sample has over 130,000 clones, roughly three quarters seen once. Sequencing used PBMCs. These receptor sequences come from a human donor in good health.

The V and J genes are TRBV6-1 and TRBJ1-1, with TRBD1 matching 7 bases. The CDR3 consists of 14 residues. Losses at the gene ends were 7 bases for V and 0 bases for J; bases not matched to a gene: 5. The germline V gene has CDR1 MNHNS and CDR2 SASEGT. CDR3: CASTVDRVNTEAFF. CDR3 DNA sequence: TGTGCCAGCACCGTTGACAGGGTGAACACTGAAGCTTTCTTT.

The chain carries TRBV10-1 and TRBJ2-1; the D gene is possibly TRBD1 (6 bases). This CDR3 is built from 14 residues. The germline V gene has CDR1 WNHNN and CDR2 SYGVQD (reference sequence). V lost 1 base and J 6 bases, leaving 10 bases between the germline ends. The CDR3 is CASSEFVGANEQFF. The CDR3 nucleotides are TGCGCCAGCAGTGAGTTTGTGGGGGCCAATGAGCAGTTCTTC.

This chain connects TRBV7-2 to TRBJ1-2; D is undetermined. Per germline, CDR1 SGHTA and CDR2 FQGNSA. The germline V and J ends were trimmed by 1 base and 5 bases, with 14 bases remaining between them. This CDR3 is built from 15 residues. CDR3 DNA sequence: TGTGCCAGCAGCTTAGTGGAGGACTCCTCTTATGGCTACACCTTC. This translates into CASSLVEDSSYGYTF. Filled out from reference TRBV7-2 and TRBJ1-2, the complete variable domain reads GAGVSQSPSNKVTEKGKDVELRCDPISGHTALYWYRQSLGQGLEFLIYFQGNSAPDKSGLPSDRFSAERTGGSVSTLTIQRTQQEDSAVYLCASSLVEDSSYGYTFGSGTRLTVV.

The chain combines TRBV5-4 with TRBJ1-1, with no clear D. Trimming removed 0 bases at V and 4 bases at J, with 7 bases between. CDR3 size: 13 residues. The germline CDR1 and CDR2 sequences are SGHNT and YYREEE (reference sequence). The CDR3 DNA is TGTGCCAGCAGCTTGGGGAGGGCCACTGAAGCTTTCTTT. Translation gives CASSLGRATEAFF.

This chain links TRBV5-1 with TRBJ2-3; 10 nucleotides agree with TRBD2. With 0 bases clipped from V and 1 base from J, the junction kept 2 bases outside the gene matches. The CDR3 contains 16 residues. Per germline, CDR1 SGHRS and CDR2 YFSETQ. CDR3 in DNA: TGCGCCAGCAGCTTGGTAGCGGGAGGCGGCACAGATACGCAGTATTTT. This sequence encodes CASSLVAGGGTDTQYF. Complete variable domain (other parts from reference TRBV5-1 and TRBJ2-3): KAGVTQTPRYLIKTRGQQVTLSCSPISGHRSVSWYQQTPGQGLQFLFEYFSETQRNKGNFPGRFSGRQFSNSRSEMNVSTLELGDSALYLCASSLVAGGGTDTQYFGPGTRLTVL.

CDR3 in amino acids: CASSSSTDTQYF. The DNA for the CDR3 is TGCGCCAGCAGCTCTAGCACAGATACGCAGTATTTT. The gene calls are TRBV5-1 and TRBJ2-3, with D unclear. The germline gives CDR1 SGHRS, CDR2 YFSETQ. The V end lost 3 bases, the J end lost 0 bases, and 2 bases lay between the germline ends. The CDR3 runs to 12 residues.

This clone has just a few counts. This chain connects TRBV6-4 to TRBJ1-5; possibly TRBD1 for D (5 bases). V lost 3 bases and J 4 bases, leaving 13 bases between the germline ends. The CDR3 runs 15 residues. CDR1 is MRHNA, CDR2 SNTAGT, per germline. DNA of the CDR3: TGTGCCAGCAGTGAGGGGGGTTCAGGAAATCAGCCCCAGCATTTT. Its translation is CASSEGGSGNQPQHF.

The chain uses TRBV5-1 and TRBJ2-7; D gene uncertain. Germline CDR1 is SGHRS and CDR2 is YFSETQ. This CDR3 comprises 12 residues. V was trimmed by 0 bases and J by 2 bases, leaving 3 bases between them. CDR3 loop: CASSLGAYEQYF. The CDR3 DNA sequence: TGCGCCAGCAGCTTGGGAGCCTACGAGCAGTACTTC.

The V and J genes are TRBV5-1 and TRBJ1-1; the D gene is possibly TRBD1 (6 bases). Trimming cost V 4 bases and J 5 bases, with 15 bases left between them. Germline CDR1 SGHRS, CDR2 YFSETQ. The CDR3 consists of 14 residues. The CDR3 DNA is TGCGCCAGCAGCCCCCCAGGGGTTATTACTGAAGCTTTCTTT. It is translated as CASSPPGVITEAFF.

This clone was counted between two and nine times. The rearrangement uses TRBV4-1 and TRBJ2-7; 10 bases are shared with TRBD2. The CDR3 sequence is 18 residues long. V was pared by 5 bases and J by 2 bases, with 15 bases of the junction left unmatched. Germline loops: CDR1 MGHRA, CDR2 YSYEKL. CDR3 sequence reads: CASSREELAGGPTYEQYF. As DNA, the CDR3 is TGCGCCAGCAGCAGGGAGGAATTAGCGGGAGGCCCCACCTACGAGCAGTACTTC.

The rearrangement joins TRBV2 to TRBJ2-7; D might be TRBD1 (5 bases). V shed 6 bases and J shed 10 bases, with 22 bases lying between them. In germline, CDR1 is SNHLY, CDR2 FYNNEI. The CDR3 has 14 amino acids. CDR3: CASSIPGSLWKQYF. CDR3 DNA: TGTGCCAGCAGCATTCCAGGGTCCCTTTGGAAACAGTACTTC.

V and J are TRBV21-1 and TRBJ1-5; no DNA check was done on the table's D call, TRBD1. TRBV21-1 has pseudogene status. CDR3 length equals 16 residues. CDR3 nucleotide sequence: TGTGCCAGCAGCAAAGGGTCAGGACAGATAAATCAGCCCCAGCATTTT. It encodes CASSKGSGQINQPQHF.

The V gene is TRBV7-9, the J gene TRBJ1-5; 9 bases agree with TRBD1. This CDR3 region has 16 residues. J lost 1 base, V lost 7 bases, and 8 bases had no gene match. Germline CDR1 SEHNR, CDR2 FQNEAQ (reference sequence). This CDR3 reads CASIGPGTGSNQPQHF. As DNA, the CDR3 is TGTGCCAGCATCGGTCCCGGGACAGGGAGCAATCAGCCCCAGCATTTT.

J is TRBJ1-6 and V is TRBV15; D is undetermined. V was cut by 5 bases and J by 14 bases, with 16 bases left in between. Germline V gene lookup returns CDR1 LNHNV and CDR2 YYDKDF (reference sequence). The CDR3 contains 13 residues. The CDR3 sequence is CATSVRDGLALHF. In nucleotides, the CDR3 is TGTGCCACCAGCGTGAGAGATGGTCTGGCCCTCCACTTT.

The V gene is TRBV27, the J gene TRBJ2-2; possible D gene TRBD1, 6 bases. Germline loops: CDR1 MNHEY, CDR2 SMNVEV (reference sequence). Trimming pared 3 bases from V and 3 bases from J, leaving 11 bases between. The CDR3 length is 15 residues. The chain's CDR3 is CASSFPGTYTGELFF. CDR3 coding DNA: TGTGCCAGCAGTTTCCCCGGGACATACACCGGGGAGCTGTTTTTT.

The chain recombines TRBV5-1 with TRBJ2-5; the D is unclear. The germline V gene encodes CDR1 SGHRS and CDR2 YFSETQ. The CDR3 has 13 residues. The V end was cut by 4 bases, the J end by 3 bases, with 10 bases between. CDR3 loop: CASSGDPEETQYF. CDR3 nucleotides: TGCGCCAGCAGCGGAGACCCAGAAGAGACCCAGTACTTC.

The CDR3 coding sequence is TGCGCCAGCAGCCAACCGGGACAGGCCAGAAACAATGAGCAGTTCTTC. Protein product: CASSQPGQARNNEQFF. The chain recombines TRBV4-3 with TRBJ2-1, with 8 bases identical to TRBD1. The CDR3 is 16 residues long. Germline lookup yields CDR1 LGHNA and CDR2 YSLEER. Trimming at V came to 2 bases and at J to 5 bases, leaving 8 bases not matched to a gene.

The rearrangement joins TRBV25-1 to TRBJ2-5, with 7 bases identical to TRBD2. The J call may be faulty, since TRBJ2-7 better matches the DNA end. The CDR3 is 14 amino acids. The germline V gene has CDR1 MGHDK and CDR2 SYGVNS. The CDR3 nucleotides read TGTGCCAGCAGTGATCCGGGACTATCGCACGAGCAGTACTTC. Translating gives CASSDPGLSHEQYF.

J is TRBJ1-1 and V is TRBV2; 10 bases fit TRBD1. Germline V gene sequence: CDR1 SNHLY, CDR2 FYNNEI. This CDR3 comprises 16 residues. The V and J ends lost 7 bases and 3 bases, in that order; junction bases with no gene match: 11. The CDR3 DNA reads TGTGCCAGCATTAACCGGGACAGGGGCGTGGACACTGAAGCTTTCTTT. This encodes CASINRDRGVDTEAFF.

V gene TRBV7-9 combines with J gene TRBJ1-2; TRBD1 is a possible D gene (5 bases). This CDR3 spans 14 amino acids. The ends were cut back, 1 base at V and 1 base at J, with 7 bases in the middle. Germline CDR1 SEHNR, CDR2 FQNEAQ (reference sequence). The CDR3 nucleotides read TGTGCCAGCAGCTTAGAAGGGGTTAACTATGGCTACACCTTC. Protein sequence: CASSLEGVNYGYTF.

The chain couples TRBV7-2 to TRBJ1-2, with 8 bases that match TRBD1. The junction had 5 bases not matched to a gene; V was cut back by 4 bases and J by 4 bases. Germline V gene sequence: CDR1 SGHTA, CDR2 FQGNSA. CDR3 length: 14 amino acids. The CDR3 spells CASSSETGAYGYTF. CDR3 bases: TGTGCCAGCAGCTCTGAGACAGGGGCCTATGGCTACACCTTC.

J is TRBJ1-3 and V is TRBV5-4; tentatively, D is TRBD1 (5 bases). Trimming took off 4 bases at V and 1 base at J, with 9 bases between the two ends. CDR3 size: 14 residues. CDR1 is SGHNT and CDR2 is YYREEE in the germline V gene (reference sequence). The CDR3 DNA follows: TGTGCCAGCAGCCCTGGACAATCTGGAAACACCATATATTTT. This encodes CASSPGQSGNTIYF.

To note about this clone: At one end the junction does not follow the germline gene, possibly because of a read error. This chain joins TRBV7-9 and TRBJ1-2; D is perhaps TRBD1 (5 bases). Germline assignment: CDR1 SEHNR and CDR2 FQNEAQ (reference sequence). The CDR3 sequence is 16 residues long. DNA of the CDR3: TGTGCCAGCAGCCCACTATGGGACGGAGGGTACTATGGCTACCCCTTC. Translation: CASSPLWDGGYYGYPF. The variable domain in full, completed from reference TRBV7-9 and TRBJ1-2, reads DTGVSQNPRHKITKRGQNVTFRCDPISEHNRLYWYRQTLGQGPEFLTYFQNEAQLEKSRLLSDRFSAERPKGSFSTLEIQRTEQGDSAMYLCASSPLWDGGYYGYPFGSGTRLTVV.

The V gene is TRBV6-6, the J gene TRBJ2-7; the match to TRBD2 covers 11 bases. The junction had 5 bases not matched to a gene; V was cut back by 6 bases and J by 4 bases. Germline loops: CDR1 MNHNY, CDR2 SVGAGI (reference sequence). The CDR3 covers 14 residues. The CDR3 region is CASRVTSGGYEQYF. The CDR3 bases are TGTGCCAGCAGGGTAACTAGCGGGGGTTACGAGCAGTACTTC.

The chain combines TRBV4-3 with TRBJ1-2; D remains unclear. Looked up from germline, CDR1 is LGHNA and CDR2 is YSLEER. The CDR3 has 17 residues. V was shortened by 1 base and J by 4 bases, with 19 bases between the two germline ends. The CDR3 DNA sequence: TGCGCCAGCAGCCAAGCGGCTTTTCCAGGAAACTCCTATGGCTACACCTTC. As protein: CASSQAAFPGNSYGYTF.

V usage is TRBV27 and J usage is TRBJ1-1; no clear D gene. The CDR3 loop spans 11 amino acids. The germline CDR1 and CDR2 sequences are MNHEY and SMNVEV (reference sequence). V was pared by 10 bases and J by 3 bases, with 9 bases between. The CDR3 protein is CATRVDTEAFF. CDR3 DNA sequence: TGTGCCACCCGAGTAGACACTGAAGCTTTCTTT.

In this sample, this clone turned up a few times. The chain carries TRBV19 and TRBJ2-2; D perhaps matches TRBD1 (5 bases). Germline V CDR1 and CDR2: LNHDA, SQIVND (reference sequence). Trimming left V 5 bases short and J 0 bases short, with 10 bases between. The CDR3 has 15 amino acids. The CDR3 region is CASSSQGTNTGELFF. CDR3 coding DNA: TGTGCCAGTAGTTCCCAGGGAACGAACACCGGGGAGCTGTTTTTT.

J is TRBJ2-1 and V is TRBV10-2, with D perhaps matching TRBD2 (5 bases). Germline V lookup: CDR1 WSHSY, CDR2 SAAADI. V was trimmed by 3 bases and J by 6 bases, leaving 12 bases between them. The CDR3 is 14 amino acids. This CDR3 reads CASSELELGNEQFF. CDR3 DNA: TGCGCCAGCAGTGAACTAGAGCTGGGCAATGAGCAGTTCTTC.

This rearrangement joins TRBV30 to TRBJ1-2, with 10 bases identical to TRBD1. The CDR3 totals 16 residues. Unmatched junction bases numbered 8, after V lost 1 base and J lost 3 bases. Germline lookup yields CDR1 GTSNPN and CDR2 SVGIG (reference sequence). The chain's CDR3 is CAWSAPGTGDYYGYTF. The CDR3 bases are TGTGCCTGGAGTGCGCCGGGGACAGGGGATTACTATGGCTACACCTTC. The variable domain in full, completed from reference TRBV30 and TRBJ1-2, reads SQTIHQWPATLVQPVGSPLSLECTVEGTSNPNLYWYRQAAGRGLQLLFYSVGIGQISSEVPQNLSASRPQDRQFILSSKKLLLSDSGFYLCAWSAPGTGDYYGYTFGSGTRLTVV.

The rearrangement links TRBV30 to TRBJ2-7; 8 nucleotides match TRBD2. Trimming cost V 0 bases and J 5 bases; bases outside gene matches: 12. In germline, CDR1 is GTSNPN, CDR2 SVGIG (reference sequence). This CDR3 is 16 amino acids long. The chain's CDR3 is CAWSVGPGLVTHEQYF. As DNA, the CDR3 is TGTGCCTGGAGTGTGGGCCCGGGACTAGTCACCCACGAGCAGTACTTC.

This clone turned up a few times. J is TRBJ2-7 and V is TRBV7-9; no firm D call. The CDR3 spans 14 residues. Germline CDR1 SEHNR, CDR2 FQNEAQ (reference sequence). Trimming took off 5 bases at V and 0 bases at J, with 11 bases between the two ends. Here the CDR3 DNA reads TGTGCCAGCAGCCCTCAACTTAGCTCCTACGAGCAGTACTTC. Its translation: CASSPQLSSYEQYF.